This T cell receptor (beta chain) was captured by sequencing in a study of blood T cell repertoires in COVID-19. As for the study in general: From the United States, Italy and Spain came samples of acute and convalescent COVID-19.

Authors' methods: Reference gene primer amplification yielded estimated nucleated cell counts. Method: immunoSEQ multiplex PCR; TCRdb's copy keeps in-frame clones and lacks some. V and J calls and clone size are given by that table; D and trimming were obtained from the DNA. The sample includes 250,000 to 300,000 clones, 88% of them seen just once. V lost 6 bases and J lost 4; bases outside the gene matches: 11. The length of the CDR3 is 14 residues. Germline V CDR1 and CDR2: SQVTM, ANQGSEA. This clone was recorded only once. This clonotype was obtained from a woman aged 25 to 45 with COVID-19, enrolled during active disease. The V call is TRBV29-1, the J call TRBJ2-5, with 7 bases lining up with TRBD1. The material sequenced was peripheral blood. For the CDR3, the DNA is TGCAGCGTGAAACCAGACAGGGCGGGAGAGACCCAGTACTTC. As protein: CSVKPDRAGETQYF.